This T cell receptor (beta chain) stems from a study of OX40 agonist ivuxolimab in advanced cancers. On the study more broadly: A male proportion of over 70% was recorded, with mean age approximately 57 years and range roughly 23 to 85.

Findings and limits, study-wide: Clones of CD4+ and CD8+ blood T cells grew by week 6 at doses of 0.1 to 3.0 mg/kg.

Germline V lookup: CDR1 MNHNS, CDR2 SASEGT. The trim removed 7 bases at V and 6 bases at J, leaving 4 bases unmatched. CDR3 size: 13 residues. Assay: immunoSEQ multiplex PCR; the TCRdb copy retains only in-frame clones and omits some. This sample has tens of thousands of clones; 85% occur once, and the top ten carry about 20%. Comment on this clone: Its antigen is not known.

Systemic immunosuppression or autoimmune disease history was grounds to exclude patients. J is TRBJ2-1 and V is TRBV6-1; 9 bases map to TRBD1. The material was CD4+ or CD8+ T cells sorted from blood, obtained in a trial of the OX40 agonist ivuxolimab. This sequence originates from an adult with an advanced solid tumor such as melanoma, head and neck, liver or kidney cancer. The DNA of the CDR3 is TGTGCCAGCACCGGGACAGGGCTCAATGAGCAGTTCTTC. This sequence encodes CASTGTGLNEQFF.